A single TCR beta chain is shown here with its context. This record belongs to a study of blood T cell repertoires in COVID-19. Study context: Researchers got acute and convalescent COVID-19 samples from the United States, Italy and Spain. The analysed material was cDNA or gDNA that came from T cells, B-cell-depleted T cells, or PBMCs.

In the authors' workflow: Estimation of nucleated cell counts was performed using reference gene primer amplification. Generated by immunoSEQ multiplex PCR, the TCRdb table keeps only in-frame clones and is missing some. V and J calls and clone size are given by that table; D and trimming were obtained from the DNA. The sample lists around 260,000 clones, approximately 90% seen once, with over 2% in the top ten. The receptor comes from a woman in her thirties with COVID-19, enrolled during active disease. Source material: peripheral blood.

CDR3 region: CASDPGTSGNEQFF. The CDR3 DNA reads TGTGCCAGCGATCCCGGGACTAGCGGCAATGAGCAGTTCTTC. The chain recombines TRBV9 with TRBJ2-1; 11 bases map to TRBD2. The germline V gene encodes CDR1 SGDLS and CDR2 YYNGEE. This CDR3 comprises 14 residues. Trimming took 7 bases from V and 6 from J; bases not matched to a gene: 6.